These T cell receptor beta chains were read from a single sample in a study of blood T cells in healthy people across ages. TCRdb passed the 5' RACE reads through MiXCR, listing each CDR3 protein once. The sample has about 630,000 distinct CDR3 sequences; 20% to 25% are singletons. The sample was blood. Source of these receptors: a man between 65 and 79 years old in good health. The CDR3 runs from the conserved cysteine through the conserved F or W. Fields, in order: clone size, V gene, D gene, J gene, CDR3 DNA, CDR3 protein. The D gene is left open where the match is weak. Rows may omit the clone size; those that give it use once, few, many or a size class.

.	TRBV20-1	.	TRBJ2-7	TGCAGTGCCCACAGGGGAGGGGACTACGAGCAGTACTTC	CSAHRGGDYEQYF
.	TRBV28	.	TRBJ2-1	TGTGCCAGCAGTCTAACCGGGGCCCCCTACCAGTTCTTC	CASSLTGAPYQFF
.	TRBV3-1	.	TRBJ1-5	TGTGCCAGCAGCCAAGGAAGGAGGGGGAGTAGAAATCAGCCCCAGCATTTT	CASSQGRRGSRNQPQHF
few	TRBV12-3/TRBV12-4	.	TRBJ2-7	TGTGCCAGCAGTTTTAGGCTGCCCTATCCACCCGAGCAGTACTTC	CASSFRLPYPPEQYF
many	TRBV27	TRBD1	TRBJ1-1	TGTGCCAGCAGTTCCCGGACAGGGAAAACTGAAGCTTTCTTT	CASSSRTGKTEAFF
few	TRBV7-2	TRBD1	TRBJ2-1	TGTGCCAGCAGCTTGGCCCACAGGGGAGCGTACAATGAGCAGTTCTTC	CASSLAHRGAYNEQFF
.	TRBV29-1	.	TRBJ2-5	TGCAGCGTTAGAGCGGAAGAGACCCAGTACTTC	CSVRAEETQYF
.	TRBV5-5	.	TRBJ1-2	TGTGCCAGCAGCTTGGAAGGGGCTGATGCTAACTATGGCTACACCTTC	CASSLEGADANYGYTF
.	TRBV3-1	.	TRBJ2-6	TGTGCCAGCAGCCAAGAAGGAGGGAACTCTGGGGCCAACGTCCTGACTTTC	CASSQEGGNSGANVLTF
few	TRBV20-1	TRBD2	TRBJ2-1	TGCAGTGCTAGAGGGGGGCTAGCGGGAGCCAATGAGCAGTTCTTC	CSARGGLAGANEQFF
few	TRBV20-1	TRBD2	TRBJ2-4	TGCAGTGCCGGTGGACTAGCGGGAGGCGGGGTCAAAAACATTCAGTACTTC	CSAGGLAGGGVKNIQYF
.	TRBV6-2/TRBV6-3	.	TRBJ2-3	TGTGCCAGCAGTTACAGGGCGGGCCCGGGGGATACGCAGTATTTT	CASSYRAGPGDTQYF
few	TRBV20-1	TRBD1	TRBJ2-1	TGCAGTGCTCCCCGACAGGGGGCGCCCTATGAGCAGTTCTTC	CSAPRQGAPYEQFF
few	TRBV10-2	.	TRBJ1-4	TGCGCCAGCAGTGAATGGCAGTCGAAGGGAAAACTGTTTTTT	CASSEWQSKGKLFF
.	TRBV7-3	.	TRBJ2-3	TGTGCCAGCAGCTTAAGCGGACCTAGCACAGATACGCAGTATTTT	CASSLSGPSTDTQYF
few	TRBV4-1	TRBD2	TRBJ2-1	TGCGCCAGCAGCCAAGGTTTCGGCCCGAGGGAGGGTTTCAATGAGCAGTTCTTC	CASSQGFGPREGFNEQFF
few	TRBV28	.	TRBJ2-1	TGTGCCAGCAGTTTATTTCGCTTTGAGCAGTTCTTC	CASSLFRFEQFF
few	TRBV20-1	.	TRBJ2-7	TGCAGTGCTAGGGGGCCCGACGGGACCTACGAGCAGTACTTC	CSARGPDGTYEQYF
few	TRBV29-1	TRBD2	TRBJ2-1	TGCAGCGTTGAAGATTCCAGCGGGATCTCCTACAATGAGCAGTTCTTC	CSVEDSSGISYNEQFF
.	TRBV25-1	.	TRBJ1-4	TGTGCCAGCAGTGAAGCAGGTTCGGGTAATGAAAAACTGTTTTTT	CASSEAGSGNEKLFF
.	TRBV27	TRBD2	TRBJ2-7	TGTGCCAGCAGTTTCAGGGCGGGAGTTTACGAGCAGTACTTC	CASSFRAGVYEQYF
few	TRBV27	TRBD2	TRBJ2-6	TGTGCCAGCTCTACATTAGCGGGCCGCTCTGAGGCCAACGTCCTGACTTTC	CASSTLAGRSEANVLTF
.	TRBV7-2	TRBD1	TRBJ1-2	TGTGCCAGCAGCTTTGGACAGGCCTCACCAGATGGCTACACCTTC	CASSFGQASPDGYTF
few	TRBV2	TRBD1	TRBJ2-5	TGTGCCAGCAGTGAGAGACAGGGTGGGGGATGGACCCAGTACTTC	CASSERQGGGWTQYF
.	TRBV6-5	.	TRBJ1-1	TGTGCCAGCAATAAGGGCCAGGGATCGAACACTGAAGCTTTCTTT	CASNKGQGSNTEAFF
.	TRBV29-1	.	TRBJ2-5	TGCAGCGTTGAACCCGGGATTGAGACCCAGTACTTC	CSVEPGIETQYF
.	TRBV20-1	.	TRBJ2-1	TGCAGTGCTAGTCGGGGGATTTGGGACAATGAGCAGTTCTTC	CSASRGIWDNEQFF
few	TRBV13	.	TRBJ2-3	TGTGCCAGCAGCTTAGACCGCGGGGCCACAGATACGCAGTATTTT	CASSLDRGATDTQYF
.	TRBV20-1	TRBD2	TRBJ2-7	TGCAGTGCAAGGGGACTAGCGGCTAGCTCCTACGAGCAGTACTTC	CSARGLAASSYEQYF
few	TRBV10-3	.	TRBJ2-3	TGTGCCATCGGTCTAGAGGTACAGGATACGCAGTATTTT	CAIGLEVQDTQYF
.	TRBV28	.	TRBJ2-6	TGTGCCAGCGGGGTACAGACCTCTGGGGCCAACGTCCTGACTTTC	CASGVQTSGANVLTF
.	TRBV5-1	.	TRBJ2-7	TGCGCCAGCAGCTTGGAGGCCCACCCCTACGAGCAGTACTTC	CASSLEAHPYEQYF
.	TRBV5-1	TRBD2	TRBJ2-3	TGCGCCACCAGAGGGGCGGGGGAAAGCACAGATACGCAGTATTTT	CATRGAGESTDTQYF
.	TRBV7-9	TRBD1	TRBJ1-1	TGTGCCAGCAGCCCCGGGACAGGGGGTAGCACTGAAGCTTTCTTT	CASSPGTGGSTEAFF
few	TRBV12-3/TRBV12-4	TRBD2	TRBJ2-1	TGTGCCAGCAGTTACCCCCCGGGGGGAGTAAACAATGAGCAGTTCTTC	CASSYPPGGVNNEQFF
.	TRBV20-1	.	TRBJ1-1	TGCAGTGCTAGGGCGGGGGCGAAAGAAGCTTTCTTT	CSARAGAKEAFF